This T cell receptor beta chain stems from a study of T cell responses to AZD1222 COVID-19 vaccine. Worth noting for this clone: A read error may produce the germline difference seen at one junction end.

TCRdb keeps only in-frame clones here, not all; method: immunoSEQ multiplex PCR. The table records about 45,000 clones, roughly 75% of them present only once. The CDR3 loop spans 12 amino acids. Germline V gene sequence: CDR1 SSHAT, CDR2 FNYEAQ (reference sequence). The specimen comprised peripheral blood, sampled on day 0 of AZD1222 vaccination. The TCR comes from an adult in good health. The genes are TRBV7-7 and TRBJ2-5; D not certain. CDR3 bases: TGTGCTAGCAGCTCCGAGGACGGGACCCAGTACTTC. The encoded protein is CASSSEDGTQYF.